Presented here are 7 T cell receptor beta chains from one specimen sequenced in a study of shared clonotypes between healthy human individuals. TCRdb keeps only in-frame clones here, not all; method: immunoSEQ multiplex PCR. The sample carries 190,000 or so clones, over 50% recorded once. What was sequenced was memory CD4+ T cells sorted from blood. This sample's subset: CD45RA-negative fraction. The receptors were gathered from a man in his thirties or forties in good health.

The chain joins TRBV2 to TRBJ2-6, with TRBD2 matching 11 bases. Germline V CDR1 and CDR2: SNHLY, FYNNEI. Unmatched junction bases numbered 4, after V lost 0 bases and J lost 0 bases. The length of the CDR3 is 19 residues. This CDR3 is CASSEARLAGISGANVLTF. The CDR3 DNA follows: TGTGCCAGCAGTGAAGCGAGACTAGCGGGAATCTCTGGGGCCAACGTCCTGACTTTC.

This clone occurred once. The genes are TRBV27 and TRBJ2-3, with 9 bases aligning to TRBD2. J lost 3 bases, V lost 6 bases, and 13 bases had no gene match. This CDR3 is 17 amino acids long. Germline V CDR1 and CDR2: MNHEY, SMNVEV (reference sequence). CDR3 in DNA: TGTGCCAGCAGCCCGGGGACCGGGACTAGCAGTACAGATACGCAGTATTTT. Residues: CASSPGTGTSSTDTQYF.

This clone was seen only a few times. The genes are TRBV5-5 and TRBJ1-3; D is uncertain. CDR1 SGHKS and CDR2 YYEKEE come from the germline V gene (reference sequence). The germline V and J ends were trimmed by 2 bases and 7 bases, with 16 bases remaining between them. CDR3 length equals 15 residues. CDR3 DNA sequence: TGTGCCAGCAGCTTAATAGGGCACCTTGGGAACACCATATATTTT. Residues: CASSLIGHLGNTIYF.

Worth noting for this clone: Other nucleotide sequences from this sample produce the same CDR3. This sequence joins TRBV5-1 and TRBJ2-1, with 9 positions matching TRBD2. The germline V gene has CDR1 SGHRS and CDR2 YFSETQ. V lost 7 bases and J lost 4; bases outside the gene matches: 6. The CDR3 runs 14 residues. CDR3 nucleotides: TGCGCCAGCGGTAGCGGGAGTTCATACAATGAGCAGTTCTTC. Amino acids: CASGSGSSYNEQFF. Complete variable domain (other parts from reference TRBV5-1 and TRBJ2-1): KAGVTQTPRYLIKTRGQQVTLSCSPISGHRSVSWYQQTPGQGLQFLFEYFSETQRNKGNFPGRFSGRQFSNSRSEMNVSTLELGDSALYLCASGSGSSYNEQFFGPGTRLTVL.

The chain employs TRBV6-5 and TRBJ2-7; the match to TRBD1 covers 8 bases. V lost 6 bases, J lost 4 bases, and 11 bases stayed unmatched. The CDR3 is 15 residues long. Germline V gives CDR1 MNHEY, CDR2 SVGAGI. The CDR3: CASSKRTGFGYEQYF. The CDR3, as DNA: TGTGCCAGCAGCAAGAGGACAGGGTTCGGGTACGAGCAGTACTTC.

This chain links TRBV28 with TRBJ2-5; TRBD2 aligns across 7 bases. V lost 8 bases to trimming and J lost 5 bases; unmatched junction nucleotides: 2. Per the germline V gene, CDR1 is MDHEN and CDR2 is SYDVKM. The CDR3 is 11 amino acids. In DNA form, the CDR3 reads TGTGCCAGCCTAGCGGATGAGACCCAGTACTTC. It is translated as CASLADETQYF.

The chain has TRBV2 and TRBJ2-5; no clear D gene. Per the germline V gene, CDR1 is SNHLY and CDR2 is FYNNEI. The length of the CDR3 is 15 residues. V was trimmed by 0 bases and J by 0 bases, leaving 8 bases between them. CDR3 nucleotide sequence: TGTGCCAGCAGTGAAGCGCACCGGTACCAAGAGACCCAGTACTTC. It yields the protein CASSEAHRYQETQYF.